A single sample gave rise to the 9 T cell receptor beta chains below, sequenced in a study of T cells in Graves' hyperthyroidism and ophthalmopathy. Amplified TCR beta CDR3 regions derived from RNA transcripts. The study used the HTBI primer set for a first-round RT-PCR of the TCR CDR3. TCRdb re-derived calls from the multiplex PCR reads in MiXCR, one entry per CDR3 protein. The sample holds fewer than 650,000 distinct CDR3 sequences, 14% seen once. Material: blood. The origin of the receptors is a woman under 30 with Graves' ophthalmopathy.

This clonotype was seen repeatedly, ten times or more. The chain combines TRBV3-1 with TRBJ2-1; tentative D call: TRBD2 (5 bases). Germline CDR1 and CDR2: LGHDT and YNNKEL (reference sequence). The CDR3 runs to 16 residues. V was pared by 4 bases and J by 4 bases, with 17 bases between. CDR3 DNA sequence: TGTGCCAGCAGCCCCGAGGCTGAGGGCCTTTACAATGAGCAGTTCTTC. It encodes CASSPEAEGLYNEQFF.

This clonotype has a handful of counts. This chain uses TRBV19 with TRBJ1-2; TRBD1 matches at 7 bases. J was trimmed by 2 bases and V by 8 bases; bases with no gene match: 17. Looked up from germline, CDR1 is LNHDA and CDR2 is SQIVND (reference sequence). The CDR3 consists of 17 residues. Written as DNA, the CDR3 is TGTGCCAGTTCCCTTTATCATAGGGGGCTTAAGAACTATGGCTACACCTTC. Its translation: CASSLYHRGLKNYGYTF. The full variable domain, its missing parts supplied by reference TRBV19 and TRBJ1-2, is DGGITQSPKYLFRKEGQNVTLSCEQNLNHDAMYWYRQDPGQGLRLIYYSQIVNDFQKGDIAEGYSVSREKKESFPLTVTSAQKNPTAFYLCASSLYHRGLKNYGYTFGSGTRLTVV.

This clonotype appeared many times. The chain employs TRBV28 and TRBJ2-7; 12 positions agree with TRBD2. This CDR3 is built from 16 residues. With 4 bases clipped from V and 9 bases from J, the junction kept 13 bases outside the gene matches. CDR1 and CDR2 (germline): MDHEN, SYDVKM. The CDR3 bases are TGTGCCAGCAGTTGGCGACTAGCGGGAGACCTCTCGGGGCAGTACTTC. Its translation: CASSWRLAGDLSGQYF.

This clonotype was seen ten or more times. The rearrangement uses TRBV6-2 or TRBV6-3 and TRBJ2-3, with TRBD1 matching 7 bases. The trim removed 0 bases at V and 2 bases at J, leaving 8 bases unmatched. The V gene's germline CDR1 is MNHEY and CDR2 SVGEGT. This CDR3 contains 17 residues. The CDR3 DNA follows: TGTGCCAGCAGTTACTCTCCTTCGGGGACAGTCACAGATACGCAGTATTTT. This codes for CASSYSPSGTVTDTQYF.

The chain is built from TRBV19 and TRBJ1-1; D is uncertain. Trimming removed 8 bases from V and 3 bases from J, with 22 bases in between. Germline V gene lookup returns CDR1 LNHDA and CDR2 SQIVND (reference sequence). The CDR3 runs to 16 residues. As DNA, the CDR3 is TGTGCCAGTGATAATGGTAACAGTCCTCCCTACACTGAAGCTTTCTTT. The encoded protein is CASDNGNSPPYTEAFF.

The table lists this clonotype with many counts. The chain is built from TRBV9 and TRBJ2-7, with 9 positions matching TRBD1. The CDR3 extends over 15 amino acids. Germline CDR1 SGDLS, CDR2 YYNGEE. The V gene end was trimmed by 4 bases and the J gene end by 3 bases; junction bases not matched to a gene: 8. The CDR3 region has the DNA TGTGCCAGCAGCCCGCGACGGGGACAGGGCTACGAGCAGTACTTC. Its translation is CASSPRRGQGYEQYF.

This clonotype showed up many times. J is TRBJ2-7 and V is TRBV19; D unclear. The length of the CDR3 is 14 residues. V lost 4 bases and J lost 0, with 10 bases in between. Germline V gene sequence: CDR1 LNHDA, CDR2 SQIVND (reference sequence). The chain's CDR3 is CASSTIISSYEQYF. As DNA, the CDR3 is TGTGCCAGTAGTACCATAATTTCCTCCTACGAGCAGTACTTC.

This clonotype was seen more than once but under ten times. The rearrangement links TRBV13 to TRBJ2-7; tentatively, D is TRBD1 or TRBD2 (6 bases each). Trimming shortened V by 6 bases and J by 0 bases, and 12 bases separated the two germline ends. This CDR3 spans 14 amino acids. Germline V gene lookup returns CDR1 PRHDT and CDR2 FYEKMQ (reference sequence). CDR3 nucleotide sequence: TGTGCCAGCAGTGTCTGGGGGGCCTCCTACGAGCAGTACTTC. Protein product: CASSVWGASYEQYF.

In its sample, this clonotype was seen a few times. The rearrangement links TRBV2 to TRBJ2-7, with D possibly matching TRBD1 (6 bases). Germline-derived CDR1 and CDR2 are SNHLY and FYNNEI. Trimming took 6 bases from V and 7 from J, leaving 13 bases between them. The CDR3 extends over 12 amino acids. The CDR3 DNA reads as TGTGCCAGCAGGTCTGGGGGCAGAGAGCAGTACTTC. Translated: CASRSGGREQYF.